Listed here are 19 T cell receptor beta chains from one sample, sequenced in a study of T cells in localized non-small cell lung cancer. Generated by immunoSEQ multiplex PCR, the TCRdb table keeps only in-frame clones and is missing some. The sample lists roughly 36,000 clones, over 80% occurring once. Material: PBMCs, obtained before any cancer treatment. Every receptor here comes from a man aged 40-75 years with stage II lung adenocarcinoma.

This sequence joins TRBV5-1 and TRBJ2-7; 10 bases map to TRBD1. The CDR3 spans 14 residues. CDR1 and CDR2 from the germline V gene are SGHRS and YFSETQ. J lost 4 bases, V lost 2 bases, and 3 bases had no gene match. The CDR3 is CASSFGTGVYEQYF. The CDR3 region has the DNA TGCGCCAGCAGCTTCGGGACAGGGGTGTACGAGCAGTACTTC.

The V call is TRBV7-2, the J call TRBJ1-1; the D gene is possibly TRBD1 (6 bases). Trimming pared 2 bases from V and 5 bases from J, leaving 18 bases between. CDR3 size: 16 residues. The germline gives CDR1 SGHTA, CDR2 FQGNSA. CDR3 region: CASSLNPQGVGTEAFF. The DNA of the CDR3 is TGTGCCAGCAGCTTAAATCCACAGGGTGTAGGAACTGAAGCTTTCTTT.

This clone was counted a single time. CDR3 loop: CSVGEDSGANVLTF. DNA for the CDR3: TGCAGCGTTGGTGAGGACTCTGGGGCCAACGTCCTGACTTTC. The chain carries TRBV29-1 and TRBJ2-6; D is undetermined. The CDR3 has 14 residues. Between the trimmed V and J ends, which lost 4 bases and 0 bases, there was a span of 7 bases. Germline loops: CDR1 SQVTM, CDR2 ANQGSEA.

The chain links TRBV19 to TRBJ2-2, with D possibly matching TRBD2 (7 bases). V lost 6 bases to trimming and J lost 3 bases, with 14 bases between them. Germline-derived CDR1 and CDR2 are LNHDA and SQIVND (reference sequence). CDR3 size: 15 residues. The CDR3 is CASSRRGAHTGELFF. CDR3 nucleotide sequence: TGTGCCAGTAGCCGTCGGGGGGCACACACCGGGGAGCTGTTTTTT. The full variable domain, in which reference TRBV19 and TRBJ2-2 provide the parts outside the CDR3, is DGGITQSPKYLFRKEGQNVTLSCEQNLNHDAMYWYRQDPGQGLRLIYYSQIVNDFQKGDIAEGYSVSREKKESFPLTVTSAQKNPTAFYLCASSRRGAHTGELFFGEGSRLTVL.

The rearrangement joins TRBV7-2 to TRBJ2-1; D possibly corresponds to TRBD1 (7 bases). CDR3 length: 15 residues. V was shortened by 4 bases and J by 1 base, with 11 bases between the two germline ends. The germline V gene encodes CDR1 SGHTA and CDR2 FQGNSA. CDR3 amino acids: CASSWGDSSYNEQFF. In nucleotides, the CDR3 is TGTGCCAGCAGCTGGGGGGACAGTTCCTACAATGAGCAGTTCTTC.

In this sample, this clone turned up once. As DNA, the CDR3 is TGTGCCAGCAGCTTAGTCCGAAGGGATGAGCAGTTCTTC. Translated: CASSLVRRDEQFF. The chain recombines TRBV11-3 with TRBJ2-1; D gene unclear. The CDR3 covers 13 residues. In germline, CDR1 is SGHNT, CDR2 YENEEA. V was shortened by 1 base and J by 8 bases, with 9 bases between the two germline ends.

The chain links TRBV2 to TRBJ2-5, with 9 bases fitting TRBD1. V shed 7 bases and J 4 bases; nucleotides not matched to a gene: 10. The CDR3 consists of 15 residues. From germline, CDR1 is SNHLY and CDR2 FYNNEI. CDR3 in DNA: TGTGCCAGCACCTTAAACAGGGGGCTGGGAGAGACCCAGTACTTC. This gives the protein CASTLNRGLGETQYF.

The chain joins TRBV5-1 to TRBJ1-3, with unresolved D. The V end was cut by 3 bases, the J end by 10 bases, with 17 bases between. The CDR3 sequence is 14 residues long. CDR1 is SGHRS and CDR2 is YFSETQ in the germline V gene. DNA of the CDR3: TGCGCCAGCAGCTCAGAAACCTTTTTAGGGACCATATATTTT. Translation gives CASSSETFLGTIYF. The full variable domain, completed using reference TRBV5-1 and TRBJ1-3, is KAGVTQTPRYLIKTRGQQVTLSCSPISGHRSVSWYQQTPGQGLQFLFEYFSETQRNKGNFPGRFSGRQFSNSRSEMNVSTLELGDSALYLCASSSETFLGTIYFGEGSWLTVV.

V usage is TRBV2 and J usage is TRBJ2-4; TRBD1 or TRBD2 may be the D gene (5 bases each). V shed 3 bases and J shed 7 bases, with 13 bases lying between them. Germline lookup yields CDR1 SNHLY and CDR2 FYNNEI. The CDR3 sequence is 14 residues long. CDR3 loop: CASSDRLGTNIQYF. DNA of the CDR3: TGTGCCAGCAGTGATCGGCTAGGGACGAACATTCAGTACTTC.

V usage is TRBV2 and J usage is TRBJ2-5, with D hard to call. Germline CDR1 is SNHLY and CDR2 is FYNNEI. The germline V and J ends were trimmed by 7 bases and 2 bases, with 17 bases remaining between them. This CDR3 has 15 residues. CDR3 bases: TGTGCCAGCATTGGGCCCTTAGGCCTACAAGAGACCCAGTACTTC. Amino acids: CASIGPLGLQETQYF.

V usage is TRBV5-4 and J usage is TRBJ1-2; 7 positions match TRBD1. CDR1 and CDR2 from the germline V gene are SGHNT and YYREEE (reference sequence). CDR3 length equals 15 residues. V was clipped by 3 bases and J by 3 bases; unmatched bases: 8. The CDR3 sequence: CASSSTGRDDYGYTF. DNA for the CDR3: TGTGCCAGCAGCTCGACAGGGAGGGATGACTATGGCTACACCTTC.

The chain has TRBV7-3 and TRBJ2-3, with D perhaps given as TRBD1 or TRBD2 (5 bases each). This CDR3 comprises 15 residues. From germline, CDR1 is SGHTA and CDR2 FQGTGA. Trimming shortened V by 3 bases and J by 3 bases, and 13 bases separated the two germline ends. CDR3 loop: CASSLGPIGTDTQYF. CDR3 sequence (DNA): TGTGCCAGCAGCTTGGGACCGATCGGGACAGATACGCAGTATTTT.

This clone was seen only once. The chain is built from TRBV28 and TRBJ2-2, with TRBD1 matching over 9 bases. V dropped 6 bases and J dropped 3; count of bases not matched to a gene: 8. CDR3 length: 16 residues. Looked up from germline, CDR1 is MDHEN and CDR2 is SYDVKM. In nucleotides, the CDR3 is TGTGCCAGCAGCCGGTGGACAGGGGATTACACCGGGGAGCTGTTTTTT. It yields the protein CASSRWTGDYTGELFF. The full variable domain, with the rest looked up from reference TRBV28 and TRBJ2-2, is DVKVTQSSRYLVKRTGEKVFLECVQDMDHENMFWYRQDPGLGLRLIYFSYDVKMKEKGDIPEGYSVSREKKERFSLILESASTNQTSMYLCASSRWTGDYTGELFFGEGSRLTVL.

V usage is TRBV27 and J usage is TRBJ2-5, with a tentative D call TRBD2 (7 bases). The J call is doubtful: the DNA matches TRBJ2-7 better. The CDR3 runs to 17 residues. Per the germline V gene, CDR1 is MNHEY and CDR2 is SMNVEV (reference sequence). In DNA form, the CDR3 reads TGTGCCAGCAGTTTATTTGGGGGGGCAGGGAAGCTTTACGAGCAGTACTTC. Amino acids: CASSLFGGAGKLYEQYF.

The V and J genes are TRBV6-1 and TRBJ2-1, with a possible D match to TRBD2 (6 bases). The CDR3 loop spans 17 amino acids. From germline, CDR1 is MNHNS and CDR2 SASEGT. The germline V and J ends were trimmed by 3 bases and 0 bases, with 15 bases remaining between them. The CDR3 nucleotides read TGTGCCAGCAGTGACCTGGTCGAGCGGGTCTCCTACAATGAGCAGTTCTTC. This codes for CASSDLVERVSYNEQFF.

The J gene is TRBJ2-7, the V gene TRBV4-3; no firm D call. In germline, CDR1 is LGHNA, CDR2 YSLEER. V lost 1 base to trimming and J lost 2 bases, with 15 bases between them. This CDR3 is built from 16 residues. CDR3 sequence: CASSQGVDLMTYEQYF. The DNA of the CDR3 is TGCGCCAGCAGCCAAGGGGTGGACCTCATGACCTACGAGCAGTACTTC.

This clone was picked up a small number of times. The J gene is TRBJ2-1, the V gene TRBV5-8; TRBD2 matches at 12 bases. Germline lookup yields CDR1 SGHTS and CDR2 YDEGEE. V was clipped by 0 bases and J by 12 bases; unmatched bases: 7. The CDR3 is 15 residues long. For the CDR3, the DNA is TGTGCCAGCAGCTTGGCCCTAGCGGGAGGGCAGGCGCAGTTCTTC. Translated: CASSLALAGGQAQFF.

The chain couples TRBV29-1 to TRBJ1-2, with 8 bases identical to TRBD1. With V trimmed by 0 bases and J by 4 bases, 4 bases remained unmatched. Germline lookup yields CDR1 SQVTM and CDR2 ANQGSEA. The CDR3 consists of 14 residues. The CDR3 region has the DNA TGCAGCGTTGAAGATCAAGGACAGGGCTATGGCTACACCTTC. This codes for CSVEDQGQGYGYTF.

The table lists this clone with a few counts. This chain joins TRBV7-2 and TRBJ2-7; 10 bases line up with TRBD2. Germline lookup yields CDR1 SGHTA and CDR2 FQGNSA. Trimming at V came to 1 base and at J to 6 bases, leaving 9 bases not matched to a gene. This CDR3 spans 16 amino acids. The CDR3 protein is CASSLVSLAGVGEQYF. In DNA form, the CDR3 reads TGTGCCAGCAGCTTAGTCAGCCTAGCGGGAGTTGGCGAGCAGTACTTC.